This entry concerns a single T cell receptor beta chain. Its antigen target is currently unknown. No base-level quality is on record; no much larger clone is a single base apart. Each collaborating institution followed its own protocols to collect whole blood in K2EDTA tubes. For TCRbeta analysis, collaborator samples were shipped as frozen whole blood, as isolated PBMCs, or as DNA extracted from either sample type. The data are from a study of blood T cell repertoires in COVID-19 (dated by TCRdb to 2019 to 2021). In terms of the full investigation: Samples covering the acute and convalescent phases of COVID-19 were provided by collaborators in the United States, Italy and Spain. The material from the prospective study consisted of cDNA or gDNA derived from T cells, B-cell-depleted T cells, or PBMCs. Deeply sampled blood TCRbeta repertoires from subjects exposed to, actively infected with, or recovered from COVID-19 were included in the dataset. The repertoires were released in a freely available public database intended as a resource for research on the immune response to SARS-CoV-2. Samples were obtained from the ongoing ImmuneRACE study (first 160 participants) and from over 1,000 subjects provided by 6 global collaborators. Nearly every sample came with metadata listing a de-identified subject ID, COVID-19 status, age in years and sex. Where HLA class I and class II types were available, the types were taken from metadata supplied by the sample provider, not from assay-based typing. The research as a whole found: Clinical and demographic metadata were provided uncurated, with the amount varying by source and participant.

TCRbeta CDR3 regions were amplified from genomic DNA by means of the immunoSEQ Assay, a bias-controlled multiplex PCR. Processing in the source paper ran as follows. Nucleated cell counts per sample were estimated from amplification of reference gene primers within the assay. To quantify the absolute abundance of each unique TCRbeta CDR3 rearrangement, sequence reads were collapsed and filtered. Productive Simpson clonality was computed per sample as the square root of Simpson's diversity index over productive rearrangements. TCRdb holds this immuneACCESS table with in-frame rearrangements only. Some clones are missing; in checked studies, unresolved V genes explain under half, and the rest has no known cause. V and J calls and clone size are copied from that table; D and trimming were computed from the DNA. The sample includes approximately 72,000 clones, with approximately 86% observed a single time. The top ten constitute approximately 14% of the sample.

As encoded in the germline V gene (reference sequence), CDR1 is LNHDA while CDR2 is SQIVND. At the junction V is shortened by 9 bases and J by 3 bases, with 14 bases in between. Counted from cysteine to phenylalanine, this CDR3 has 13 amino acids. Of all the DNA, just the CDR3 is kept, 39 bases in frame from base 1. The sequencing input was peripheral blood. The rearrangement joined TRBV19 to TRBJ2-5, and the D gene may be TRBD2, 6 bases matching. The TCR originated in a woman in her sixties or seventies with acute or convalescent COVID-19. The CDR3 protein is CASRRGGEETQYF. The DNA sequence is TGTGCCAGCAGACGGGGAGGCGAAGAGACCCAGTACTTC.